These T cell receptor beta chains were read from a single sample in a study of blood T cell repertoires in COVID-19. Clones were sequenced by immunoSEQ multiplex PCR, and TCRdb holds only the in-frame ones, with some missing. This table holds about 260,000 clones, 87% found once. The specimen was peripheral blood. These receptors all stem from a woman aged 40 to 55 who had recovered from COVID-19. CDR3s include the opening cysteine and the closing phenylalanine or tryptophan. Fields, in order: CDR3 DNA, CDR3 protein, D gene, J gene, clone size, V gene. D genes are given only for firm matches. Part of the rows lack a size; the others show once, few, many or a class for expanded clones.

CDR3nt: TGTGCCAGCAGCGCGGGACTCCAAGAGACCCAGTACTTC; CDR3aa: CASSAGLQETQYF; d_gene: NA; j_gene: TRBJ2-5; abundance: NA; v_gene: TRBV5-6
CDR3nt: TGTGCCAGCAGCCCTCGGGGGAGGGAAGACGAGCAGTACTTC; CDR3aa: CASSPRGREDEQYF; d_gene: TRBD2; j_gene: TRBJ2-7; abundance: NA; v_gene: TRBV2
CDR3nt: TGTGCCACCAGTGACCCGAGACTAGCGGGGAACAATGAGCAGTTCTTC; CDR3aa: CATSDPRLAGNNEQFF; d_gene: TRBD2; j_gene: TRBJ2-1; abundance: NA; v_gene: TRBV24-1
CDR3nt: TGTGCCAGCAGCTTAAGCGGAAGCTCCTACAATGAGCAGTTCTTC; CDR3aa: CASSLSGSSYNEQFF; d_gene: NA; j_gene: TRBJ2-1; abundance: NA; v_gene: TRBV7-8
CDR3nt: TGCGCCAGCAGCTCTAGCCGGGTGAGACTGAACACTGAAGCTTTCTTT; CDR3aa: CASSSSRVRLNTEAFF; d_gene: NA; j_gene: TRBJ1-1; abundance: NA; v_gene: TRBV5-1
CDR3nt: TGTGCCAGCAGTCCCGATTGGAGCTCCTATAATTCACCCCTCCACTTT; CDR3aa: CASSPDWSSYNSPLHF; d_gene: NA; j_gene: TRBJ1-6; abundance: NA; v_gene: TRBV27
CDR3nt: TGTGCCAGCAGCCCAAAGACAGGGTTGAACACTGAAGCTTTCTTT; CDR3aa: CASSPKTGLNTEAFF; d_gene: TRBD1; j_gene: TRBJ1-1; abundance: NA; v_gene: TRBV7-2
CDR3nt: TGTGCCAGCAGCAAAGACGGTAACTATGGCTACACCTTC; CDR3aa: CASSKDGNYGYTF; d_gene: NA; j_gene: TRBJ1-2; abundance: NA; v_gene: TRBV21-1
CDR3nt: TGTGCCTGGAGTGCCATACCGGGACAGGGGAACACCGGGGAGCTGTTTTTT; CDR3aa: CAWSAIPGQGNTGELFF; d_gene: TRBD1; j_gene: TRBJ2-2; abundance: once; v_gene: TRBV30
CDR3nt: TGTGCCAGCAGCTTACTCGGGGAGGGCGGGCGGAATGGTGAAAAACTGTTTTTT; CDR3aa: CASSLLGEGGRNGEKLFF; d_gene: NA; j_gene: TRBJ1-4; abundance: NA; v_gene: TRBV7-9
CDR3nt: TGTGCCATCTCCCCGGTAGGGGAGGACGGGGAGCTGTTTTTT; CDR3aa: CAISPVGEDGELFF; d_gene: NA; j_gene: TRBJ2-2; abundance: NA; v_gene: TRBV10-3
CDR3nt: TGTGCCAGCAGCCAAGATCATGGCAATCAGCCCCAGCATTTT; CDR3aa: CASSQDHGNQPQHF; d_gene: NA; j_gene: TRBJ1-5; abundance: NA; v_gene: TRBV4-2
CDR3nt: TGTGCCAGCAGCACACGGGGATTGACAGATACGCAGTATTTT; CDR3aa: CASSTRGLTDTQYF; d_gene: NA; j_gene: TRBJ2-3; abundance: NA; v_gene: TRBV13
CDR3nt: TGCACCAGCAGCTTGCACACAGGGCCTTTCTCTGGAAACACCATATATTTT; CDR3aa: CTSSLHTGPFSGNTIYF; d_gene: NA; j_gene: TRBJ1-3; abundance: NA; v_gene: TRBV1
CDR3nt: TGTGCCAGCAGTTACTTGGGGGCCACCTACAATGAGCAGTTCTTC; CDR3aa: CASSYLGATYNEQFF; d_gene: NA; j_gene: TRBJ2-1; abundance: NA; v_gene: TRBV6-2/TRBV6-3
CDR3nt: TGTGCCAGCAGTTATCTAAGGAGGGGGCACGCGAACTATGGCTACACCTTC; CDR3aa: CASSYLRRGHANYGYTF; d_gene: TRBD1; j_gene: TRBJ1-2; abundance: once; v_gene: TRBV6-2/TRBV6-3
CDR3nt: TGTGCCTGGGATGAAACAGGGGGTCATGGCTACACCTTC; CDR3aa: CAWDETGGHGYTF; d_gene: TRBD1; j_gene: TRBJ1-2; abundance: NA; v_gene: TRBV30
CDR3nt: TGTGCCAGTAGTGTGCTCGGAGGGACAACTAATGAAAAACTGTTTTTT; CDR3aa: CASSVLGGTTNEKLFF; d_gene: NA; j_gene: TRBJ1-4; abundance: NA; v_gene: TRBV19
CDR3nt: TGTGCCAGCAGCGGGACAGGGGCGACCTACGAGCAGTACTTC; CDR3aa: CASSGTGATYEQYF; d_gene: TRBD1; j_gene: TRBJ2-7; abundance: NA; v_gene: TRBV13
CDR3nt: TGTGCCTGGAGTACGAACATCCGGGACATATCGAACTATGGCTACACCTTC; CDR3aa: CAWSTNIRDISNYGYTF; d_gene: NA; j_gene: TRBJ1-2; abundance: NA; v_gene: TRBV30
CDR3nt: TGTGCCAGTAGCCAACTCCTACAAGAGACCCAGTACTTC; CDR3aa: CASSQLLQETQYF; d_gene: NA; j_gene: TRBJ2-5; abundance: NA; v_gene: TRBV19
CDR3nt: TGCGCCAGCAGCCAAGAGGTAGGGGATGGCTACACCTTC; CDR3aa: CASSQEVGDGYTF; d_gene: NA; j_gene: TRBJ1-2; abundance: NA; v_gene: TRBV4-1
CDR3nt: TGTGCCAGCAGTTACGTTTCATTCGGTCAGCCCCAGCATTTT; CDR3aa: CASSYVSFGQPQHF; d_gene: NA; j_gene: TRBJ1-5; abundance: NA; v_gene: TRBV6-5
CDR3nt: TGTGCCAGCAGCTTAGTCCCGGGACAGGGTGGTGAAAAACTGTTTTTT; CDR3aa: CASSLVPGQGGEKLFF; d_gene: TRBD1; j_gene: TRBJ1-4; abundance: few; v_gene: TRBV11-2
CDR3nt: TGTGCCAGCAGTCTCGCGGGATCTAGCAATCAGCCCCAGCATTTT; CDR3aa: CASSLAGSSNQPQHF; d_gene: NA; j_gene: TRBJ1-5; abundance: NA; v_gene: TRBV6-5
CDR3nt: TGCGCCAGCAGCCCACACGGGACAGGGAACAATGAGCAGTTCTTC; CDR3aa: CASSPHGTGNNEQFF; d_gene: TRBD1; j_gene: TRBJ2-1; abundance: NA; v_gene: TRBV4-3
CDR3nt: TGTGCCAGCAGCTCCTCGTTCGAGGAAGAGAACACCTTC; CDR3aa: CASSSSFEEENTF; d_gene: NA; j_gene: TRBJ1-2; abundance: once; v_gene: TRBV5-5
CDR3nt: TGTGCCAGCAATCAGGGAGGGTGGACTACTGAAGCTTTCTTT; CDR3aa: CASNQGGWTTEAFF; d_gene: NA; j_gene: TRBJ1-1; abundance: NA; v_gene: TRBV9
CDR3nt: TGTGCCAGCAGCTCCGCCAGGGCGGGGGCTAACTATGGCTACACCTTC; CDR3aa: CASSSARAGANYGYTF; d_gene: NA; j_gene: TRBJ1-2; abundance: once; v_gene: TRBV6-6
CDR3nt: TGTGCCAGTAGTATTGGGGGCGGGCAGCCCCAGCATTTT; CDR3aa: CASSIGGGQPQHF; d_gene: NA; j_gene: TRBJ1-5; abundance: NA; v_gene: TRBV19
CDR3nt: TGTGCCAGCAGTGAAAGGACAGGGGGTTGGGGCTACACCTTC; CDR3aa: CASSERTGGWGYTF; d_gene: TRBD1; j_gene: TRBJ1-2; abundance: NA; v_gene: TRBV2
CDR3nt: TGTGCCAGCAGTGTTCCTGGGGGGTACTCTGGGGCCAACGTCCTGACTTTC; CDR3aa: CASSVPGGYSGANVLTF; d_gene: NA; j_gene: TRBJ2-6; abundance: NA; v_gene: TRBV2
CDR3nt: TGTGCCAGCAGCTCCGGTCCGGGATACTCTGGAAACACCATATATTTT; CDR3aa: CASSSGPGYSGNTIYF; d_gene: NA; j_gene: TRBJ1-3; abundance: NA; v_gene: TRBV7-6
CDR3nt: TGTGCCAGCACCTGGGGCAGCGAAACCGGGGAGCTGTTTTTT; CDR3aa: CASTWGSETGELFF; d_gene: NA; j_gene: TRBJ2-2; abundance: NA; v_gene: TRBV11-1
CDR3nt: TGTGCCAGCAGCCTAGGAGCGGACCAAGAGACCCAGTACTTC; CDR3aa: CASSLGADQETQYF; d_gene: NA; j_gene: TRBJ2-5; abundance: NA; v_gene: TRBV2
CDR3nt: TGTGCCGTCCGGGACACCTCCTATGGCTACACCTTC; CDR3aa: CAVRDTSYGYTF; d_gene: NA; j_gene: TRBJ1-2; abundance: few; v_gene: TRBV28
CDR3nt: TGTGCCAGCAGCCTAGTGATCCAGGGTGATGGCTACACCTTC; CDR3aa: CASSLVIQGDGYTF; d_gene: NA; j_gene: TRBJ1-2; abundance: few; v_gene: TRBV7-9
CDR3nt: TGTGCCAGCAGTGAACTAGCGGGGGGGCTAAGGGAGACCCAGTACTTC; CDR3aa: CASSELAGGLRETQYF; d_gene: TRBD2; j_gene: TRBJ2-5; abundance: NA; v_gene: TRBV6-1
CDR3nt: TGTGCCAGCAGCCCCAACCTGGTGGAGGGTCAAGAGACCCAGTACTTC; CDR3aa: CASSPNLVEGQETQYF; d_gene: NA; j_gene: TRBJ2-5; abundance: NA; v_gene: TRBV9
CDR3nt: TGCGCCCTGGGGCGGAACACCGGGGAGCTGTTTTTT; CDR3aa: CALGRNTGELFF; d_gene: NA; j_gene: TRBJ2-2; abundance: NA; v_gene: TRBV4-1
CDR3nt: TGTGCCAGCAGCCCCCACAGGCGATCTGGAAACACCATATATTTT; CDR3aa: CASSPHRRSGNTIYF; d_gene: NA; j_gene: TRBJ1-3; abundance: NA; v_gene: TRBV3-1/TRBV3-2
CDR3nt: TGTGCCAGCAGGCGACGGTGGGCCGGTCGTACGGCTAACTATGGCTACACCTTC; CDR3aa: CASRRRWAGRTANYGYTF; d_gene: NA; j_gene: TRBJ1-2; abundance: NA; v_gene: TRBV7-9
CDR3nt: TGTGCCAGCAGCACGGGACAGGGAAACAATGAGCAGTTCTTC; CDR3aa: CASSTGQGNNEQFF; d_gene: TRBD1; j_gene: TRBJ2-1; abundance: NA; v_gene: TRBV9
CDR3nt: TGTGCCATCAGTGATACGACAGACAGCACAGATACGCAGTATTTT; CDR3aa: CAISDTTDSTDTQYF; d_gene: NA; j_gene: TRBJ2-3; abundance: NA; v_gene: TRBV10-3
CDR3nt: TGTGCCAGCTCACCACCCAGGGGGGTCTACGAGCAGTACTTC; CDR3aa: CASSPPRGVYEQYF; d_gene: NA; j_gene: TRBJ2-7; abundance: NA; v_gene: TRBV18